These 27 T cell receptor beta chains originate from one sample sequenced in a study of OX40 agonist ivuxolimab in advanced cancers. Preparation of the library involved the immunoSEQ multiplex PCR assay. Sourced from immuneACCESS, this table was stored by TCRdb with only in-frame sequences that have V and J called. A share of the clones is absent; for the studies checked, an unresolved V gene accounts for under half, and the remainder has no known explanation. For this sample the table gives tens of thousands of clones, of which 90% were detected only once. 0.3% to 0.4% of the sample goes to the ten largest clones. The sequencing used CD4+ or CD8+ T cells sorted from blood, collected in a trial of the OX40 agonist ivuxolimab. These receptors all come from an adult with an advanced solid tumor such as melanoma, head and neck, liver or kidney cancer.

This clone was seen a handful of times. The chain carries TRBV6-5 and TRBJ1-2; TRBD1 might be the D (5 bases). The CDR3 has 15 residues. V lost 4 bases, J lost 4 bases, and 16 bases lay in between. Germline V gene lookup returns CDR1 MNHEY and CDR2 SVGAGI. The CDR3, as DNA: TGTGCCAGCAGTTCCCCAAATGACAGTCCCTATGGCTACACCTTC. This encodes CASSSPNDSPYGYTF.

A few counts support this clone. The genes are TRBV6-5 and TRBJ1-6; 9 bases map to TRBD1. Germline CDR1 reads MNHEY; CDR2 reads SVGAGI. V was clipped by 6 bases and J by 7 bases; unmatched bases: 4. CDR3 length: 14 amino acids. This CDR3 is CASRGQGLNSPLHF. The CDR3 DNA sequence: TGTGCCAGCAGGGGACAGGGTCTAAATTCACCCCTCCACTTT.

The chain employs TRBV30 and TRBJ2-7, with D tentatively TRBD1 or TRBD2 (5 bases each). CDR3 length equals 13 residues. Germline loops: CDR1 GTSNPN, CDR2 SVGIG (reference sequence). V lost 2 bases and J 9 bases, leaving 17 bases between the germline ends. The CDR3 bases are TGTGCCTGGAGTAGTGGTTCGGGGCTTGGGCAGTACTTC. Protein: CAWSSGSGLGQYF.

The CDR3 DNA is TGTGCCAGCAGGCGGGGGACTAGCACAGATACGCAGTATTTT. It translates to CASRRGTSTDTQYF. The chain links TRBV28 to TRBJ2-3; 7 nucleotides line up with TRBD2. Germline trimming cut 6 bases from V and 0 bases from J; bases unmatched to any gene: 3. The germline gives CDR1 MDHEN, CDR2 SYDVKM. CDR3 size: 14 residues.

The J gene is TRBJ2-5, the V gene TRBV13, with 13 bases lining up with TRBD2. Germline values: CDR1 PRHDT, CDR2 FYEKMQ (reference sequence). The length of the CDR3 is 16 residues. The junction had 8 bases not matched to a gene; V was cut back by 5 bases and J by 5 bases. The CDR3, as DNA: TGTGCCAGCAGCCAGCTCACTAGCGGGGGGGCCGAGACCCAGTACTTC. Its translation is CASSQLTSGGAETQYF.

The V call is TRBV2, the J call TRBJ2-1; a weak D match, TRBD2 (5 bases). Per the germline V gene, CDR1 is SNHLY and CDR2 is FYNNEI. The ends were cut back, 0 bases at V and 6 bases at J, with 12 bases in the middle. CDR3 size: 15 residues. The CDR3 sequence: CASSEARLATNEQFF. CDR3 DNA sequence: TGTGCCAGCAGTGAAGCGCGGCTAGCAACCAATGAGCAGTTCTTC. The whole variable domain, filled in from reference TRBV2 and TRBJ2-1, reads EPEVTQTPSHQVTQMGQEVILRCVPISNHLYFYWYRQILGQKVEFLVSFYNNEISEKSEIFDDQFSVERPDGSNFTLKIRSTKLEDSAMYFCASSEARLATNEQFFGPGTRLTVL.

This chain joins TRBV11-2 and TRBJ1-5; weak D call: TRBD1 (6 bases). Germline V gene data show CDR1 as SGHAT and CDR2 as FQNNGV. V lost 3 bases to trimming and J lost 6 bases, with 15 bases between them. CDR3 length: 15 residues. This CDR3 is CASSFRRGASQPQHF. The CDR3 DNA reads TGTGCCAGCAGCTTTAGACGGGGGGCAAGTCAGCCCCAGCATTTT.

The chain employs TRBV5-4 and TRBJ2-3; D gene unclear. Germline CDR1 is SGHNT and CDR2 is YYREEE (reference sequence). V lost 0 bases and J 0 bases, leaving 11 bases between the germline ends. The CDR3 has 16 residues. The CDR3, as DNA: TGTGCCAGCAGCTTGGTCTCCACCCATAGCACAGATACGCAGTATTTT. Translation gives CASSLVSTHSTDTQYF.

The chain has TRBV6-5 and TRBJ2-2; D perhaps matches TRBD2 (6 bases). The V end was cut by 6 bases, the J end by 5 bases, with 13 bases between. The CDR3 has 14 amino acids. Per germline, CDR1 MNHEY and CDR2 SVGAGI. The CDR3: CASSRGFETGELFF. DNA of the CDR3: TGTGCCAGCAGCCGGGGGTTTGAGACCGGGGAGCTGTTTTTT.

This clone was picked up one time. V gene TRBV5-1 combines with J gene TRBJ2-1, with 16 bases lining up with TRBD2. Losses at the gene ends were 4 bases for V and 7 bases for J; bases not matched to a gene: 11. CDR3 length equals 18 residues. Germline CDR1 reads SGHRS; CDR2 reads YFSETQ. The CDR3 loop reads CASSPGLAGGRGRNEQFF. CDR3 bases: TGCGCCAGCAGCCCGGGACTAGCGGGGGGGAGAGGAAGGAATGAGCAGTTCTTC. The full variable domain, in which reference TRBV5-1 and TRBJ2-1 provide the parts outside the CDR3, is KAGVTQTPRYLIKTRGQQVTLSCSPISGHRSVSWYQQTPGQGLQFLFEYFSETQRNKGNFPGRFSGRQFSNSRSEMNVSTLELGDSALYLCASSPGLAGGRGRNEQFFGPGTRLTVL.

Written as DNA, the CDR3 is TGTGCCAGCAGCCTTAGCGGGTCGTCCTACAATGAGCAGTTCTTC. Its protein product is CASSLSGSSYNEQFF. The genes are TRBV7-9 and TRBJ2-1; TRBD2 matches 7 bases. Losses at the gene ends were 5 bases for V and 1 base for J; bases not matched to a gene: 5. This CDR3 region has 15 residues. Germline V gene data show CDR1 as SEHNR and CDR2 as FQNEAQ (reference sequence). Full variable domain (remainder filled in from reference TRBV7-9 and TRBJ2-1): DTGVSQNPRHKITKRGQNVTFRCDPISEHNRLYWYRQTLGQGPEFLTYFQNEAQLEKSRLLSDRFSAERPKGSFSTLEIQRTEQGDSAMYLCASSLSGSSYNEQFFGPGTRLTVL.

Remarks on this clone: A junction boundary mismatches the germline segment, possibly from a read error. The genes are TRBV7-6 and TRBJ1-6; 9 positions agree with TRBD1. This CDR3 is 16 amino acids long. Germline assignment: CDR1 SGHVS and CDR2 FNYEAQ. CDR3 amino acids: CASSLGTGGSNSPPHF. The CDR3 DNA reads TGTGCCAGCAGCTTAGGCACAGGGGGCTCTAATTCACCCCCCCACTTT.

The gene calls are TRBV7-8 and TRBJ2-1, with 12 bases matching TRBD2. CDR1 is SGHVS and CDR2 is FQNEAQ in the germline V gene. The CDR3 totals 20 residues. V gave up 5 bases and J gave up 2 bases; unmatched junction bases: 16. The CDR3 sequence is CASSPSYQASGGAPYNEQFF. The CDR3 bases are TGTGCCAGCAGCCCCAGTTATCAGGCTAGCGGGGGGGCCCCCTACAATGAGCAGTTCTTC.

This clone was observed once. The rearrangement links TRBV7-2 to TRBJ1-5; a possible D gene is TRBD1 (6 bases). With 5 bases removed from V and 11 bases from J, the gap between germline ends came to 22 bases. CDR3 length equals 15 residues. Germline V lookup: CDR1 SGHTA, CDR2 FQGNSA. The CDR3 here is CASSLGGHTIGTQHF. The CDR3 DNA follows: TGTGCCAGCAGCCTTGGGGGACATACAATCGGGACCCAGCATTTT.

The V gene is TRBV2, the J gene TRBJ1-1; D is unclear. V shed 6 bases and J shed 1 base, with 12 bases lying between them. The germline gives CDR1 SNHLY, CDR2 FYNNEI. CDR3 size: 14 residues. The CDR3 DNA sequence: TGTGCCAGCAGAAAGGACCCAGGGAACACTGAAGCTTTCTTT. Residues: CASRKDPGNTEAFF.

The chain carries TRBV4-1 and TRBJ2-7, with unresolved D. The CDR3 spans 16 residues. Germline loops: CDR1 MGHRA, CDR2 YSYEKL. The V end was cut by 3 bases, the J end by 0 bases, with 15 bases between. CDR3 amino acids: CASSQRKEMLSYEQYF. CDR3 coding DNA: TGCGCCAGCAGCCAGCGGAAGGAGATGCTCTCCTACGAGCAGTACTTC.

The chain uses TRBV7-9 and TRBJ2-2; D gene ambiguous. Trimming shortened V by 5 bases and J by 6 bases, and 10 bases separated the two germline ends. The CDR3 spans 13 residues. Germline CDR1 SEHNR, CDR2 FQNEAQ (reference sequence). For the CDR3, the DNA is TGTGCCAGCAGCCCACCGCCCCCCGGGGAGCTGTTTTTT. Its protein product is CASSPPPPGELFF.

This clone appeared a single time. The V call is TRBV6-1, the J call TRBJ1-4, with a weak D call TRBD1 (5 bases). The germline CDR1 and CDR2 sequences are MNHNS and SASEGT. The V end was cut by 3 bases, the J end by 8 bases, with 10 bases between. The CDR3 length is 13 residues. The CDR3 protein is CASSDRVREKLFF. CDR3 bases: TGTGCCAGCAGTGACAGGGTTAGGGAAAAACTGTTTTTT.

The rearrangement links TRBV9 to TRBJ2-1; 12 nucleotides agree with TRBD2. The germline CDR1 and CDR2 sequences are SGDLS and YYNGEE. Germline trimming cut 1 base from V and 7 bases from J; bases unmatched to any gene: 6. The CDR3 is made up of 16 amino acids. CDR3 in amino acids: CASSVRLAGDLNEQFF. The CDR3 coding sequence is TGTGCCAGCAGCGTAAGACTAGCGGGGGACCTAAATGAGCAGTTCTTC.

The V call is TRBV18, the J call TRBJ2-1; D might be TRBD1 (6 bases). With 1 base removed from V and 5 bases from J, the gap between germline ends came to 15 bases. CDR1 is KGHSH and CDR2 is LQKENI in the germline V gene. The CDR3 is 16 amino acids. This chain's CDR3 is CASSPRAGATHNEQFF. CDR3 nucleotides: TGTGCCAGCTCACCACGGGCAGGGGCAACTCACAATGAGCAGTTCTTC.

V is TRBV11-2 and J is TRBJ2-7, with 8 bases aligning to TRBD1. From germline, CDR1 is SGHAT and CDR2 FQNNGV. V was clipped by 5 bases and J by 7 bases; unmatched bases: 10. This CDR3 region has 14 residues. In DNA form, the CDR3 reads TGTGCCAGCAGCGTTAACAGGGGGACCAATGAGCAGTACGTC. The encoded protein is CASSVNRGTNEQYV.

The chain has TRBV6-1 and TRBJ1-1, with TRBD1 matching 8 bases. The CDR3 loop spans 13 amino acids. Germline assignment: CDR1 MNHNS and CDR2 SASEGT. V was pared by 6 bases and J by 7 bases, with 7 bases of the junction left unmatched. CDR3 in DNA: TGTGCCAGCAGGTTGACAGGGGCCCATGAAGCTTTCTTT. Encoded protein: CASRLTGAHEAFF.

V and J are TRBV6-6 and TRBJ2-5, with D tentatively TRBD1 (6 bases). V dropped 6 bases and J dropped 1 base, with 15 bases sitting between them. CDR3 length: 15 residues. Germline lookup yields CDR1 MNHNY and CDR2 SVGAGI (reference sequence). The CDR3 is CASSWTAKIQETQYF. CDR3 coding DNA: TGTGCCAGCAGCTGGACAGCAAAAATCCAAGAGACCCAGTACTTC.

The V and J genes are TRBV6-1 and TRBJ1-5; 7 bases are shared with TRBD1. The CDR3 has 15 amino acids. From germline, CDR1 is MNHNS and CDR2 SASEGT. V lost 6 bases to trimming and J lost 7 bases; unmatched junction nucleotides: 12. The CDR3 loop is CASSETGLIRQPQHF. The DNA of the CDR3 is TGTGCCAGCAGCGAGACAGGGCTAATAAGACAGCCCCAGCATTTT.

The rearrangement uses TRBV4-1 and TRBJ1-1; D remains unclear. V dropped 3 bases and J dropped 1 base, with 12 bases sitting between them. The CDR3 runs to 15 residues. CDR1 is MGHRA, CDR2 YSYEKL, per germline. DNA of the CDR3: TGCGCCAGCAGCCAGCCCTTAGGGAGGAACACTGAAGCTTTCTTT. This translates into CASSQPLGRNTEAFF.

V usage is TRBV5-4 and J usage is TRBJ1-3, with 9 bases fitting TRBD1. The CDR3 length is 15 residues. V dropped 3 bases and J dropped 6; count of bases not matched to a gene: 7. The germline CDR1 and CDR2 sequences are SGHNT and YYREEE (reference sequence). The CDR3 protein is CASSSSGTGINTIYF. CDR3 nucleotide sequence: TGTGCCAGCAGCTCTTCCGGGACAGGGATAAACACCATATATTTT. Variable domain in full (rest from reference TRBV5-4 and TRBJ1-3): ETGVTQSPTHLIKTRGQQVTLRCSSQSGHNTVSWYQQALGQGPQFIFQYYREEENGRGNFPPRFSGLQFPNYSSELNVNALELDDSALYLCASSSSGTGINTIYFGEGSWLTVV.

The chain has TRBV7-9 and TRBJ1-1; no clear D gene. The CDR3 extends over 15 amino acids. The germline V and J ends were trimmed by 5 bases and 4 bases, with 17 bases remaining between them. Germline lookup yields CDR1 SEHNR and CDR2 FQNEAQ (reference sequence). CDR3 in amino acids: CASSPGPSSGTEAFF. CDR3 sequence (DNA): TGTGCCAGCAGCCCCGGGCCTTCGTCAGGCACTGAAGCTTTCTTT.